This is a list of T cell receptor beta chains from one sample in a study of shared clonotypes between healthy human individuals. Sequenced by immunoSEQ multiplex PCR; TCRdb stores in-frame clones only, minus some. The data show roughly 850,000 clones, with 96% seen just once and approximately 0.2% held by the top ten. Sequences were obtained from naive CD8+ T cells sorted from blood. These receptors were collected from a man aged 25-40 years in good health. CDR3s include the opening cysteine and the closing phenylalanine or tryptophan. D genes are given only for firm matches. Expanded clones are given a class, and other clones once, few, many or no size at all.

v_gene: TRBV5-5; d_gene: TRBD2; j_gene: TRBJ2-1; abundance: .; CDR3nt: TGTGCCAGCAGCCCGCGACTAGCGGGAGAGACTGAGCAGTTCTTC; CDR3aa: CASSPRLAGETEQFF
v_gene: TRBV2; d_gene: .; j_gene: TRBJ2-7; abundance: .; CDR3nt: TGTGCCAGCAGTGAACGAGCCGCTGGGAGTTCCTACGAGCAGTACTTC; CDR3aa: CASSERAAGSSYEQYF
v_gene: TRBV29-1; d_gene: TRBD2; j_gene: TRBJ2-1; abundance: .; CDR3nt: TGCAGCGTTGAAACTAGCGGGAGTAATGAGCAGTTCTTC; CDR3aa: CSVETSGSNEQFF
v_gene: TRBV9; d_gene: TRBD2; j_gene: TRBJ2-1; abundance: .; CDR3nt: TGTGCCAGCAGCACTCGCTTTCGGGAGGCCTCCTACAATGAGCAGTTCTTC; CDR3aa: CASSTRFREASYNEQFF
v_gene: TRBV9; d_gene: TRBD2; j_gene: TRBJ2-2; abundance: .; CDR3nt: TGTGCCAGCAGCGTAGACCGGCTAGCGGGCCGACCTAACACCGGGGAGCTGTTTTTT; CDR3aa: CASSVDRLAGRPNTGELFF
v_gene: TRBV27; d_gene: .; j_gene: TRBJ2-1; abundance: .; CDR3nt: TGTGCCAGCAGTCCGCCCTACAATGAGCAGTTCTTC; CDR3aa: CASSPPYNEQFF
v_gene: TRBV13; d_gene: TRBD2; j_gene: TRBJ2-7; abundance: .; CDR3nt: TGTGCCAGCACCCATCGTAAAAGCGGGAATAACAAGCAGTACTTC; CDR3aa: CASTHRKSGNNKQYF
v_gene: TRBV28; d_gene: .; j_gene: TRBJ2-7; abundance: .; CDR3nt: TGTGCCAGCAGGCCCGGGACCCCTGTCTGGGACGAGCAGTACTTC; CDR3aa: CASRPGTPVWDEQYF
v_gene: TRBV19; d_gene: .; j_gene: TRBJ2-1; abundance: .; CDR3nt: TGTGCCAGTAGTTTCGGACAGCCCAATGAGCAGTTCTTC; CDR3aa: CASSFGQPNEQFF
v_gene: TRBV18; d_gene: .; j_gene: TRBJ2-7; abundance: .; CDR3nt: TGTGCCAGCTCACCCGGAGGTTTTTCTCGCTACGAGCAGTACTTC; CDR3aa: CASSPGGFSRYEQYF
v_gene: TRBV29-1; d_gene: TRBD1; j_gene: TRBJ2-7; abundance: .; CDR3nt: TGCAGCGTGACCGGACAGGGGGCCTACGAGCAGTACTTC; CDR3aa: CSVTGQGAYEQYF
v_gene: TRBV6-5; d_gene: .; j_gene: TRBJ2-1; abundance: .; CDR3nt: TGTGCCAGCAGCCACCAGGGGTACAATGAGCAGTTCTTC; CDR3aa: CASSHQGYNEQFF
v_gene: TRBV5-4; d_gene: .; j_gene: TRBJ1-3; abundance: .; CDR3nt: TGTGCCAGCAGCTCGACAGTTACTGGAAACACCATATATTTT; CDR3aa: CASSSTVTGNTIYF
v_gene: TRBV2; d_gene: TRBD2; j_gene: TRBJ2-7; abundance: .; CDR3nt: TGTGCCAGCACCGGCGAGGGCGGGGGGAGCTCCTACGAGCAGTACTTC; CDR3aa: CASTGEGGGSSYEQYF
v_gene: TRBV5-4; d_gene: TRBD1; j_gene: TRBJ2-7; abundance: once; CDR3nt: TGTGCCAGCAGCTTGGGGGTGGGACAGGGCTACGAGCAGTACTTC; CDR3aa: CASSLGVGQGYEQYF
v_gene: TRBV7-8; d_gene: .; j_gene: TRBJ1-5; abundance: .; CDR3nt: TGTGCCAGCAGCACCGAGACAGCCTGGAGCAATCAGCCCCAGCATTTT; CDR3aa: CASSTETAWSNQPQHF
v_gene: TRBV7-9; d_gene: TRBD1; j_gene: TRBJ1-1; abundance: .; CDR3nt: TGTGCCAGCAGCTATACAGGGGGTAGAACTGAAGCTTTCTTT; CDR3aa: CASSYTGGRTEAFF
v_gene: TRBV5-1; d_gene: .; j_gene: TRBJ1-1; abundance: .; CDR3nt: TGCGCCAGCAAGGGGGAAAGGTTTGACACTGAAGCTTTCTTT; CDR3aa: CASKGERFDTEAFF
v_gene: TRBV29-1; d_gene: .; j_gene: TRBJ2-7; abundance: .; CDR3nt: TGCAGCGGATCGGACGGAACTTCCTACGAGCAGTACTTC; CDR3aa: CSGSDGTSYEQYF
v_gene: TRBV5-5; d_gene: .; j_gene: TRBJ2-1; abundance: .; CDR3nt: TGTGCCAGCAGCTTGGGAGAGCCCATCGATATCAATGAGCAGTTCTTC; CDR3aa: CASSLGEPIDINEQFF
v_gene: TRBV10-2; d_gene: .; j_gene: TRBJ2-7; abundance: .; CDR3nt: TGCGCCAGCAGTGATGTCGCAGCACCGACCTACGAGCAGTACTTC; CDR3aa: CASSDVAAPTYEQYF
v_gene: TRBV7-9; d_gene: .; j_gene: TRBJ2-2; abundance: .; CDR3nt: TGTGCCAGCAGCATCAACACCGGGGAGCTGTTTTTT; CDR3aa: CASSINTGELFF
v_gene: TRBV9; d_gene: .; j_gene: TRBJ2-7; abundance: .; CDR3nt: TGTGCCAGCAGCGTTGGCGGGCGCCCCTACGAGCAGTACTTC; CDR3aa: CASSVGGRPYEQYF
v_gene: TRBV7-2; d_gene: .; j_gene: TRBJ2-7; abundance: .; CDR3nt: TGTGCCAGCAGCTTAACTGGTGACTACGCCTACGAGCAGTACTTC; CDR3aa: CASSLTGDYAYEQYF
v_gene: TRBV5-6; d_gene: .; j_gene: TRBJ2-1; abundance: .; CDR3nt: TGTGCCAGCAGCTTGGACACCTTCTCCTACAATGAGCAGTTCTTC; CDR3aa: CASSLDTFSYNEQFF
v_gene: TRBV27; d_gene: TRBD2; j_gene: TRBJ2-3; abundance: .; CDR3nt: TGTGCCAGCAGTCCGACCCCGTTGACTAGCGGGAGTACAGATACGCAGTATTTT; CDR3aa: CASSPTPLTSGSTDTQYF
v_gene: TRBV29-1; d_gene: TRBD1; j_gene: TRBJ2-1; abundance: once; CDR3nt: TGCAGCGTTGAAACCCTAGCCGGGACAGAGTACAATGAGCAGTTCTTC; CDR3aa: CSVETLAGTEYNEQFF
v_gene: TRBV7-9; d_gene: TRBD1; j_gene: TRBJ1-5; abundance: .; CDR3nt: TGTGCCAGCAGCCGACAGGGTCCTAGTCAGCCCCAGCATTTT; CDR3aa: CASSRQGPSQPQHF
v_gene: TRBV13; d_gene: TRBD2; j_gene: TRBJ2-3; abundance: .; CDR3nt: TGTGCCAGCAGCTTAGAACTAGCGGGAGTAGATACGCAGTATTTT; CDR3aa: CASSLELAGVDTQYF
v_gene: TRBV5-4; d_gene: TRBD2; j_gene: TRBJ2-7; abundance: once; CDR3nt: TGTGCCAGCAGCTTGGCAGGGACTAAGTACGAGCAGTACTTC; CDR3aa: CASSLAGTKYEQYF
v_gene: TRBV11-1; d_gene: TRBD2; j_gene: TRBJ2-3; abundance: .; CDR3nt: TGTGCCAGCAGCTTAACCTTCGAGGTTATACCGGGAGGGGATACGCAGTATTTT; CDR3aa: CASSLTFEVIPGGDTQYF
v_gene: TRBV7-9; d_gene: TRBD2; j_gene: TRBJ2-3; abundance: .; CDR3nt: TGTGCCAGCAGCTTAGTGACTAGCGGAGGCACAGATACGCAGTATTTT; CDR3aa: CASSLVTSGGTDTQYF
v_gene: TRBV29-1; d_gene: TRBD2; j_gene: TRBJ2-1; abundance: .; CDR3nt: TGCAGCCTACTAGCGATAGACTACAATGAGCAGTTCTTC; CDR3aa: CSLLAIDYNEQFF
v_gene: TRBV10-1; d_gene: TRBD1; j_gene: TRBJ2-3; abundance: .; CDR3nt: TGCGCCAGCAGTGACCCCGGGACAGATCCAGATACGCAGTATTTT; CDR3aa: CASSDPGTDPDTQYF
v_gene: TRBV27; d_gene: .; j_gene: TRBJ2-1; abundance: .; CDR3nt: TGTGCCAGCAGTTTATCACTCGCGGGATTAAATGAGCAGTTCTTC; CDR3aa: CASSLSLAGLNEQFF
v_gene: TRBV7-6; d_gene: .; j_gene: TRBJ2-7; abundance: .; CDR3nt: TGTGCCAGCAGCCCAAAAATATTCTACGAGCAGTACTTC; CDR3aa: CASSPKIFYEQYF
v_gene: TRBV5-1; d_gene: .; j_gene: TRBJ2-1; abundance: .; CDR3nt: TGCGCCAGCAGCACCTGGGAAGGGACACTATACAATGAGCAGTTCTTC; CDR3aa: CASSTWEGTLYNEQFF
v_gene: TRBV7-9; d_gene: .; j_gene: TRBJ1-1; abundance: .; CDR3nt: TGTGCCAGCAGCCCCCGGACAGACACTGAAGCTTTCTTT; CDR3aa: CASSPRTDTEAFF
v_gene: TRBV30; d_gene: .; j_gene: TRBJ2-7; abundance: .; CDR3nt: TGTGCCTGGAGTGGGGCGGAAGTGGGTGAGCAGTACTTC; CDR3aa: CAWSGAEVGEQYF
v_gene: TRBV9; d_gene: .; j_gene: TRBJ2-1; abundance: .; CDR3nt: TGTGCCAGCAGCGTCCCCAATAATGAGCAGTTCTTC; CDR3aa: CASSVPNNEQFF
v_gene: TRBV5-1; d_gene: TRBD1; j_gene: TRBJ2-1; abundance: .; CDR3nt: TGCGCCAGCAGCAAGACAGGGATCGGGGCTGATGAGCAGTTCTTC; CDR3aa: CASSKTGIGADEQFF
v_gene: TRBV30; d_gene: .; j_gene: TRBJ2-7; abundance: .; CDR3nt: TGTGCCTGGAAGATCCCTTTCTACGAGCAGTACTTC; CDR3aa: CAWKIPFYEQYF
v_gene: TRBV29-1; d_gene: TRBD2; j_gene: TRBJ2-1; abundance: .; CDR3nt: TGCAGCGTCGCGGGACTAGCGGGAGGGCCGCGTTACAATGAGCAGTTCTTC; CDR3aa: CSVAGLAGGPRYNEQFF
v_gene: TRBV5-6; d_gene: TRBD2; j_gene: TRBJ2-1; abundance: once; CDR3nt: TGTGCCAGCAGCTGCCTAGCGGGAGTTTGCAATGAGCAGTTCTTC; CDR3aa: CASSCLAGVCNEQFF